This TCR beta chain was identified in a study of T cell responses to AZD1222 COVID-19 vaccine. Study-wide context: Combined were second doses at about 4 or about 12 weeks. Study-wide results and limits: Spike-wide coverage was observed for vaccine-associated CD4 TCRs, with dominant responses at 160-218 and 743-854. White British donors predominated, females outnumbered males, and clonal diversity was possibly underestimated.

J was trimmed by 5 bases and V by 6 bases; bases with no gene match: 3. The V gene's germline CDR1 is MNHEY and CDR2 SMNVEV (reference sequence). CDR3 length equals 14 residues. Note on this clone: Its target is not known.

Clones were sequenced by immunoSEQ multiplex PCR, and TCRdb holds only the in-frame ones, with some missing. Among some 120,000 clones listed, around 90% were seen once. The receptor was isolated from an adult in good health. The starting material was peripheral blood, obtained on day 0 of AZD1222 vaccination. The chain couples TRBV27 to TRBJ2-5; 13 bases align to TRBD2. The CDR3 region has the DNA TGTGCCAGCAGACTAGCGGGAGGGGAGGAGACCCAGTACTTC. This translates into CASRLAGGEETQYF.